The 19 T cell receptor beta chains given below trace back to one sample, sequenced in a study of T cells in Graves' hyperthyroidism and ophthalmopathy. Amplified regions were TCR beta CDR3 sequences from RNA transcripts. The primer set for the first-round RT-PCR of the TCR CDR3 was HTBI. A single record per CDR3 protein comes from TCRdb applying MiXCR to the multiplex PCR reads. Here the sample spans about 290,000 distinct CDR3 sequences, roughly 19% being singletons. Material for sequencing was blood. Receptors originate from a man in his forties or fifties with Graves' ophthalmopathy.

This clonotype turned up a few times. DNA of the CDR3: TGTGCCAGCAGTTCCGACAGAGATAATGAGCAGTTCTTC. Its translation is CASSSDRDNEQFF. V is TRBV28 and J is TRBJ2-1; D possibly corresponds to TRBD1 (5 bases). Trimming pared 4 bases from V and 7 bases from J, leaving 11 bases between. Germline lookup yields CDR1 MDHEN and CDR2 SYDVKM. The CDR3 has 13 amino acids.

The chain couples TRBV9 to TRBJ1-2, with D possibly TRBD1 on 6 matching bases. Germline V gene data show CDR1 as SGDLS and CDR2 as YYNGEE. There are 15 residues in the CDR3. Trimming pared 3 bases from V and 2 bases from J, leaving 14 bases between. This CDR3 is CASSESGTSNYGYTF. CDR3 in DNA: TGTGCCAGCAGCGAATCCGGGACATCCAACTATGGCTACACCTTC.

The sample holds many counts of this clonotype. The chain joins TRBV2 to TRBJ1-2, with 10 bases lining up with TRBD1. Per the germline V gene, CDR1 is SNHLY and CDR2 is FYNNEI. This CDR3 contains 15 residues. V shed 2 bases and J 4 bases; nucleotides not matched to a gene: 4. The CDR3 coding sequence is TGTGCCAGCAGTGAAACGACAGGGGGCACCTATGGCTACACCTTC. Translation gives CASSETTGGTYGYTF.

The chain has TRBV10-1 and TRBJ1-1; D is possibly TRBD1 (6 bases). Germline V gene sequence: CDR1 WNHNN, CDR2 SYGVQD (reference sequence). Trimming removed 3 bases at V and 2 bases at J, with 10 bases between. The CDR3 is 14 residues long. This CDR3 is CASSDGGRNTEAFF. Here the CDR3 DNA reads TGCGCCAGCAGTGATGGGGGGCGCAACACTGAAGCTTTCTTT.

At least ten counts were recorded for this clonotype. The chain is built from TRBV6-1 and TRBJ1-1; 7 bases are a match to TRBD1. Germline trimming cut 5 bases from V and 2 bases from J; bases unmatched to any gene: 8. The CDR3 is 15 amino acids. From germline, CDR1 is MNHNS and CDR2 SASEGT. The CDR3 reads CASSLGQSGNTEAFF. The DNA for the CDR3 is TGTGCCAGCAGTCTGGGACAGAGTGGCAACACTGAAGCTTTCTTT.

Ten or more counts support this clonotype. The V gene is TRBV20-1, the J gene TRBJ2-7; weak D call: TRBD2 (5 bases). The germline V gene encodes CDR1 DFQATT and CDR2 SNEGSKA (reference sequence). This CDR3 has 13 amino acids. The germline V and J ends were trimmed by 1 base and 0 bases, with 7 bases remaining between them. CDR3 residues: CSARVGSSYEQYF. For the CDR3, the DNA is TGCAGTGCTAGAGTGGGGAGCTCCTACGAGCAGTACTTC.

V usage is TRBV28 and J usage is TRBJ1-2; possible D gene TRBD1, 6 bases. CDR1 and CDR2 from the germline V gene are MDHEN and SYDVKM. This CDR3 has 14 amino acids. V lost 1 base to trimming and J lost 6 bases, with 12 bases between them. The CDR3 sequence: CASSLSQGTHGYTF. CDR3 DNA: TGTGCCAGCAGTTTATCACAGGGTACACATGGCTACACCTTC.

This chain connects TRBV2 to TRBJ2-3; D call uncertain. With 5 bases removed from V and 0 bases from J, the gap between germline ends came to 9 bases. Germline-derived CDR1 and CDR2 are SNHLY and FYNNEI. CDR3 length: 14 amino acids. CDR3 nucleotides: TGTGCCAGCAGTAGGGCACAGAGCACAGATACGCAGTATTTT. The encoded protein is CASSRAQSTDTQYF.

This clonotype was seen more than once but under ten times. The genes are TRBV6-1 and TRBJ2-5; 10 nucleotides line up with TRBD1. The germline CDR1 and CDR2 sequences are MNHNS and SASEGT. The J segment lost 2 bases and the V segment lost 5 bases, leaving 5 bases of the junction unmatched. The CDR3 has 15 residues. As DNA, the CDR3 is TGTGCCAGCAGTAGGGGACAGGGGAGACAAGAGACCCAGTACTTC. Translating it yields CASSRGQGRQETQYF.

This clonotype showed up just a few times. The chain couples TRBV9 to TRBJ2-7; D ambiguous. Between the trimmed V and J ends, which lost 0 bases and 0 bases, there was a span of 7 bases. The CDR3 totals 14 residues. Germline V gene lookup returns CDR1 SGDLS and CDR2 YYNGEE. In DNA, the CDR3 is TGTGCCAGCAGCGTAGGAGGTATCTCCTACGAGCAGTACTTC. As protein: CASSVGGISYEQYF.

CDR3 in amino acids: CAWSALAAVNEQFF. The CDR3 DNA reads as TGTGCCTGGAGTGCTCTCGCGGCAGTCAATGAGCAGTTCTTC. This chain links TRBV30 with TRBJ2-1, with D uncertain. CDR1 is GTSNPN, CDR2 SVGIG, per germline (reference sequence). V dropped 1 base and J dropped 6 bases, with 13 bases sitting between them. This CDR3 is 14 amino acids long.

This clonotype is classed as medium-sized. The rearrangement joins TRBV20-1 to TRBJ1-2, with D tentatively TRBD1 (6 bases). V was trimmed by 8 bases and J by 3 bases, leaving 10 bases between them. This CDR3 spans 11 amino acids. CDR1 is DFQATT, CDR2 SNEGSKA, per germline (reference sequence). For the CDR3, the DNA is TGCAGTAGGGAGGGGGACTATGGCTACACCTTC. Translated, it gives CSREGDYGYTF.

This clonotype was counted at least ten times. V gene TRBV5-5 combines with J gene TRBJ2-2, with 9 bases fitting TRBD1. The CDR3 runs to 16 residues. CDR1 and CDR2 (germline): SGHKS, YYEKEE (reference sequence). The J segment lost 5 bases and the V segment lost 4 bases, leaving 9 bases of the junction unmatched. The CDR3 protein is CASSQGQGRATGELFF. CDR3 DNA: TGTGCCAGCAGCCAGGGACAGGGAAGGGCGACCGGGGAGCTGTTTTTT. Based on the CDR3 plus reference TRBV5-5 and TRBJ2-2, the full variable domain is DAGVTQSPTHLIKTRGQQVTLRCSPISGHKSVSWYQQVLGQGPQFIFQYYEKEERGRGNFPDRFSARQFPNYSSELNVNALLLGDSALYLCASSQGQGRATGELFFGEGSRLTVL.

The V and J genes are TRBV19 and TRBJ1-5; D gene unclear. The CDR3 extends over 16 amino acids. V was clipped by 9 bases and J by 0 bases, with 18 bases between them. Germline V gene sequence: CDR1 LNHDA, CDR2 SQIVND (reference sequence). The CDR3, as DNA: TGTGCCAGCCTGGGTTCCCGGACCCATAGCAATCAGCCCCAGCATTTT. Its protein is CASLGSRTHSNQPQHF.

This clonotype has only a few counts. The rearrangement uses TRBV9 and TRBJ1-6; a possible D gene is TRBD1 (5 bases). Trimming removed 1 base at V and 7 bases at J, with 15 bases between. The CDR3 consists of 16 residues. Germline CDR1 SGDLS, CDR2 YYNGEE. The CDR3 is CASSVLQDTKNSPLHF. The CDR3 coding sequence is TGTGCCAGCAGCGTACTACAGGACACTAAAAATTCACCCCTCCACTTT.

This clonotype appeared many times. The chain combines TRBV12-3 or TRBV12-4 with TRBJ2-1; perhaps TRBD2 as D (6 bases). V dropped 7 bases and J dropped 2 bases, with 15 bases sitting between them. The length of the CDR3 is 15 residues. The CDR3 region is CASTSAGLPYNEQFF. As DNA, the CDR3 is TGTGCCAGCACCTCCGCGGGACTGCCCTACAATGAGCAGTTCTTC.

The J gene is TRBJ1-1, the V gene TRBV6-2 or TRBV6-3; perhaps TRBD1 as D (5 bases). V was cut by 5 bases and J by 0 bases, with 10 bases left in between. This CDR3 has 14 residues. In germline, CDR1 is MNHEY, CDR2 SVGEGT. The DNA of the CDR3 is TGTGCCAGCAGTGACGACAGAATGAACACTGAAGCTTTCTTT. This encodes CASSDDRMNTEAFF.

There are many counts of this clonotype. The chain employs TRBV6-4 and TRBJ1-2; 9 bases line up with TRBD1. The trim removed 4 bases at V and 4 bases at J, leaving 7 bases unmatched. Germline V lookup: CDR1 MRHNA, CDR2 SNTAGT. CDR3 length: 15 residues. The CDR3 loop is CASSVTGGEGYGYTF. The CDR3 region has the DNA TGTGCCAGCAGTGTTACAGGGGGCGAAGGCTATGGCTACACCTTC.

In this sample, this clonotype turned up a few times. This sequence joins TRBV4-1 and TRBJ2-3, with TRBD2 matching 10 bases. Looked up from germline, CDR1 is MGHRA and CDR2 is YSYEKL. The CDR3 is 17 residues long. Germline trimming cut 0 bases from V and 5 bases from J; bases unmatched to any gene: 8. The CDR3 coding sequence is TGCGCCAGCAGCCAAGATGGCACTAGCGGGATAATAGATACGCAGTATTTT. Protein: CASSQDGTSGIIDTQYF.